This is a list of T cell receptor beta chains from one sample in a study of early T cells in non-severe SARS-CoV-2 infection. Via MiXCR, TCRdb re-called the 5' RACE reads, giving one row per CDR3 protein. There are fewer than 75,000 distinct CDR3 sequences in the sample; 20% occur only once, and approximately 15% lies in the top ten. Sequencing used whole blood, obtained at baseline. These receptors were taken from an adult who was a healthcare worker with PCR-confirmed SARS-CoV-2 infection or an uninfected control (not recorded which). The CDR3 runs from the conserved cysteine through the conserved F or W. D genes are given only for firm matches.

D | V | CDR3
NA | TRBV25-1 | CASSESGRGYEQYF
NA | TRBV6-1 | CASTQMNTEAFF
NA | TRBV27 | CASSFGLRGEEQYF
NA | TRBV25-1 | CASLGLTGEQYF
NA | TRBV12-3/TRBV12-4 | CASSLSSPGELFF
TRBD2 | TRBV7-8 | CASSLSLLSGVETQYF
NA | TRBV7-6 | CASSFPNEKLFF
NA | TRBV4-2 | CASSQDLGALANYGYTF
NA | TRBV7-2 | CASSPLSFGAGELFF
NA | TRBV4-1 | CASSQDQEETQYF
NA | TRBV4-1 | CASSQQGSMNTEAFF
NA | TRBV4-1 | CASSGLLSGYEQYF
NA | TRBV5-1 | CASSLEAGGELFF
TRBD1 | TRBV5-6 | CASSLGTGIDTEAFF
NA | TRBV19 | CASSRSSSDTQYF
NA | TRBV6-6 | CASTVQGNQPQHF